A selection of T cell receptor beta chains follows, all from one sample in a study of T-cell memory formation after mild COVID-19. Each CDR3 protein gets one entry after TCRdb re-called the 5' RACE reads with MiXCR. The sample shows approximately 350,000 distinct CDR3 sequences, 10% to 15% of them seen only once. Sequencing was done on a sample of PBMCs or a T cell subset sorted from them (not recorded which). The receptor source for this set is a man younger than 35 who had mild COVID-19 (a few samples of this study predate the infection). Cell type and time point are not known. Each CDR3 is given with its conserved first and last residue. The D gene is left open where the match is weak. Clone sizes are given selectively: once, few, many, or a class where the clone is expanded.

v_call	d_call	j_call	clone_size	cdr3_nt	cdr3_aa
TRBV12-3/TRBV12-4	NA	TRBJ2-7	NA	TGTGCCAGCAGTTCATTTACCTACGAGCAGTACTTC	CASSSFTYEQYF
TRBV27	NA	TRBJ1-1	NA	TGTGCCAGCAGGTGGGCGGGGCAGGGGAGCACTGAAGCTTTCTTT	CASRWAGQGSTEAFF
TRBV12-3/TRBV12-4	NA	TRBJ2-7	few	TGTGCCAGCGGTGCTACCCCATACGAGCAGTACTTC	CASGATPYEQYF
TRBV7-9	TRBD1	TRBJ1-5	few	TGTGCCAGCAGCTTAGTCGACAGGGCTAGCAATCAGCCCCAGCATTTT	CASSLVDRASNQPQHF
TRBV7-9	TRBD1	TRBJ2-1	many	TGTGCCAGCAGCTTTTTCCCGGGACAGGGTAATATCAATGAGCAGTTCTTC	CASSFFPGQGNINEQFF
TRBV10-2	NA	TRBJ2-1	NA	TGCGCCAGCAGTCGCCGAGGGACGACCAACATGGATGAGCAGTTCTTC	CASSRRGTTNMDEQFF
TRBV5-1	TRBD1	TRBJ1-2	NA	TGCGCCAGCAGCAGATCGGACAGGGCCCACTATGGCTACACCTTC	CASSRSDRAHYGYTF
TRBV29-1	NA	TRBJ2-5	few	TGCAGCGTTCTCGACGGGACCCAAGAGACCCAGTACTTC	CSVLDGTQETQYF
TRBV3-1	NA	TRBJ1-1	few	TGTGCCAGCAGAAACGAGGGCCACACTGAAGCTTTCTTT	CASRNEGHTEAFF
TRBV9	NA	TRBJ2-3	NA	TGTGCCAGCAGCGCAGACCTGGGAGCAGATACGCAGTATTTT	CASSADLGADTQYF
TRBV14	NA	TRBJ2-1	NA	TGTGCCAGCAGCCCAGTACCGGTGGGGCGGGACAATGAGCAGTTCTTC	CASSPVPVGRDNEQFF
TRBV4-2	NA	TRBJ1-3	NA	TGTGCCAGCAGCCAAGAAACAGGAAACACCATATATTTT	CASSQETGNTIYF
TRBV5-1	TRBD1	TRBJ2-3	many	TGCGCCAGCAGCTTGGGACAGGGGTCAGATACGCAGTATTTT	CASSLGQGSDTQYF
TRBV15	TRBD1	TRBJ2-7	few	TGTGCCACCAGCGGTCGGGACAGGGGAATATCCTACGAGCAGTACTTC	CATSGRDRGISYEQYF
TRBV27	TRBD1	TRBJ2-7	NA	TGTGCCAGCAGTCCGCTAATGTCAGGGGGCACCTACGAGCAGTACTTC	CASSPLMSGGTYEQYF
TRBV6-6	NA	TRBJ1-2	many	TGTGCCAGCGTCGGGTATGGCTACACCTTC	CASVGYGYTF
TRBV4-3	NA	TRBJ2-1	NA	TGCGCCAGCAGGGACGACCCCACCTCCTACAATGAGCAGTTCTTC	CASRDDPTSYNEQFF
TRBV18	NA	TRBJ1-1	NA	TGTGCCAGCTCACCACGATCTTTTGGGAAGTATGTTTTGACTGAAGCTTTCTTT	CASSPRSFGKYVLTEAFF
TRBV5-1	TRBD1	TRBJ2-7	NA	TGCGCCAGCCTCCCCGGGACAGGGGGCGGCGAGCAGTACTTC	CASLPGTGGGEQYF
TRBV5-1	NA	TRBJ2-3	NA	TGCGCCAGCAGCTTGGGCCCCCGGGGAGCGGCAGATACGCAGTATTTT	CASSLGPRGAADTQYF
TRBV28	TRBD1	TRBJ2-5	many	TGTGCCAGCAGTGACTCCGGGACAGGGGGCCAAGAGACCCAGTACTTC	CASSDSGTGGQETQYF
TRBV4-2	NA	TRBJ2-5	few	TGTGCCAGCAGCCAGGACAATAGGTTTCGAGAGACCCAGTACTTC	CASSQDNRFRETQYF